The 2 T cell receptor beta chains below come from one sample, sequenced in a study of blood T cell repertoires in COVID-19. Some clones are missing from TCRdb's copy, which holds only in-frame ones; the method was immunoSEQ multiplex PCR. The sample contains around 170,000 clones, approximately 81% of which appear only once. The sequenced sample was PBMCs or T cells enriched from blood (not recorded which). The source is a woman in her fifties or sixties who had recovered from COVID-19.

The chain has TRBV7-3 and TRBJ2-1; 8 positions match TRBD1. CDR1 and CDR2 from the germline V gene are SGHTA and FQGTGA. The V and J ends lost 5 bases and 9 bases, in that order; junction bases with no gene match: 9. The CDR3 extends over 14 amino acids. CDR3 loop: CASSPTRTGPEQFF. CDR3 DNA: TGTGCCAGCAGCCCCACCCGGACAGGGCCTGAGCAGTTCTTC.

The chain carries TRBV3-1 (or the pseudogene TRBV3-2) and TRBJ2-1; D is perhaps TRBD1 (6 bases). Germline V gene lookup returns CDR1 LGHDT and CDR2 YNNKEL (reference sequence). This CDR3 has 16 amino acids. V gave up 4 bases and J gave up 8 bases, with 21 bases separating them. The CDR3 here is CASSLRGMGSKDEQFF. The CDR3 coding sequence is TGTGCCAGCAGCCTTAGGGGGATGGGGTCCAAGGATGAGCAGTTCTTC.